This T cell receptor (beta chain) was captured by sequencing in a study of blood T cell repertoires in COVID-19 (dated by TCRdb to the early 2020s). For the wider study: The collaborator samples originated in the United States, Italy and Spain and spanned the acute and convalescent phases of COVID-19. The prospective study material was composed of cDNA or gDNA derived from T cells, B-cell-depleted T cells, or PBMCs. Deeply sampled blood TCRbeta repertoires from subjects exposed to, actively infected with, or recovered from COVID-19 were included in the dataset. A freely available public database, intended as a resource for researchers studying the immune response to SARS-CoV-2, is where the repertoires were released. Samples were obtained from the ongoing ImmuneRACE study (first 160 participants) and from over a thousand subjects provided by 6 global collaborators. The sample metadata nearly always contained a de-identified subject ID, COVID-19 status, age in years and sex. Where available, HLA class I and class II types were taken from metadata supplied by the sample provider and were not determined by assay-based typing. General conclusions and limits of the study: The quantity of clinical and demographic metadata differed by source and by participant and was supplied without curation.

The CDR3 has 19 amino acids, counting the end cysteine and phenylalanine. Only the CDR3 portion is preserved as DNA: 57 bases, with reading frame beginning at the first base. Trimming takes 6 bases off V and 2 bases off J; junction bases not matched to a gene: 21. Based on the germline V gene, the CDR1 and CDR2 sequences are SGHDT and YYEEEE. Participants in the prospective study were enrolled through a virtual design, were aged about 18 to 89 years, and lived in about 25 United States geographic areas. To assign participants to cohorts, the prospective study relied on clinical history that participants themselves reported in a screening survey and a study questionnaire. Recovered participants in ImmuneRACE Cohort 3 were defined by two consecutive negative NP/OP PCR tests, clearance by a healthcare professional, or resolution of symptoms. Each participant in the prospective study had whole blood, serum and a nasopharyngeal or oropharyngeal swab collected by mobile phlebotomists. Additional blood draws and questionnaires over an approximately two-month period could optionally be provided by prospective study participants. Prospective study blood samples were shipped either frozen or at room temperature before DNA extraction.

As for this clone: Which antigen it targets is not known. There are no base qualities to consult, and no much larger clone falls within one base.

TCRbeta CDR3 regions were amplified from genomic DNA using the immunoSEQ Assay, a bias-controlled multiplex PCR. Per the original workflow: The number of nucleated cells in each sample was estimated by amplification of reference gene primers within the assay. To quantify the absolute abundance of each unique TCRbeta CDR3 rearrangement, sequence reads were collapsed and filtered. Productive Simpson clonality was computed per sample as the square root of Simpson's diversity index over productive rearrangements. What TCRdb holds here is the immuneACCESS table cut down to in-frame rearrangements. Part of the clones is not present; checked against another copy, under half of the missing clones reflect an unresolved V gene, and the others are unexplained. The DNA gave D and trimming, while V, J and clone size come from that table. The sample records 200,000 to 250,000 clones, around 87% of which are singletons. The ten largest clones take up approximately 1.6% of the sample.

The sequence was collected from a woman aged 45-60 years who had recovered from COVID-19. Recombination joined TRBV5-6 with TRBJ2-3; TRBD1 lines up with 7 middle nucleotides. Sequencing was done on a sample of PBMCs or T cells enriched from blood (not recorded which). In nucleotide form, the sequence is TGTGCCAGCATGACCCTCATGGGACAGACTAATATTTACACAGATACGCAGTATTTT. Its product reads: CASMTLMGQTNIYTDTQYF.